The following is a T cell receptor (beta chain) sequence with its context. The CDR3 contains 17 residues. Germline-derived CDR1 and CDR2 are SNHLY and FYNNEI. Deletions cut 3 bases from V and 2 bases from J, with 14 bases between. The sample comes from a study of identical twins. TCRdb re-derived calls from the 5' RACE reads in MiXCR, one entry per CDR3 protein. This sample has around 1.7 million distinct CDR3 sequences, with about 30% found just once. V gene TRBV2 combines with J gene TRBJ1-6; D ambiguous. This TCR was recovered from a newborn girl in good health. Sequenced input: cord blood. CDR3 in DNA: TGTGCCAGCAGTGAGTCGGCAGTGTGGGCCTATAATTCACCCCTCCACTTT. Translating it yields CASSESAVWAYNSPLHF.